This T cell receptor (beta chain) was profiled in a study of shared clonotypes between healthy human individuals. Looking at the study overall: The plates for each donor numbered three CD4 naive, three CD4 memory, two CD8 naive and one CD8 memory.

Assay used: immunoSEQ multiplex PCR; TCRdb lists only in-frame clones, some missing. The repertoire consists of 2 million to 2.5 million clones, with less than 95% occurring once and the leading ten covering approximately 0.4%. The CDR3 is 14 amino acids. Germline assignment: CDR1 SEHNR and CDR2 FQNEAQ (reference sequence). Trimming left V 0 bases short and J 1 base short, with 6 bases between. The gene calls are TRBV7-9 and TRBJ1-1; possible D gene TRBD1, 5 bases. The TCR sequence derives from a young man in good health. Some clones in this sample may be carry-over from other donors' samples. The material sequenced was naive CD4+ T cells from PBMCs. Subset given: CD45RA+ positively selected. In nucleotides, the CDR3 is TGTGCCAGCAGCTTAGCGGGGGGGAACACTGAAGCTTTCTTT. It is translated as CASSLAGGNTEAFF.